This T cell receptor (beta chain) comes out of a study of radiotherapy plus CTLA-4 blockade in lung cancer. About the research overall: Objective response was observed in 18% of patients, and disease control in approximately 30%.

Study-wide findings and caveats: TCR clones from tumors expanded in blood after radiotherapy plus ipilimumab. Interferon-beta and early blood T cell clone dynamics reportedly predicted response best.

Profiling relied on immunoSEQ multiplex PCR, and the TCRdb table lists in-frame clones only, not all of them. The profile shows 47,000 or so clones, approximately 84% of them singletons. Concerning this clone: Its cognate antigen is unknown.

Germline loops: CDR1 SNHLY, CDR2 FYNNEI. This CDR3 contains 12 residues. Trimming cost V 6 bases and J 6 bases, with 12 bases left between them. Patients had chemo-refractory metastatic non-small-cell lung cancer and received focal radiation plus CTLA-4 blockade that used ipilimumab. This chain links TRBV2 with TRBJ2-7; TRBD1 might be the D (6 bases). The starting material was peripheral blood, obtained from a patient treated with radiotherapy plus ipilimumab. The sequence was obtained from a human donor with non-small cell lung cancer whose response to radiotherapy plus ipilimumab could not be evaluated. CDR3 sequence reads: CASRGIQGEQYF. The CDR3 DNA reads as TGTGCCAGCAGAGGCATACAGGGCGAGCAGTACTTC.